The rows below give T cell receptor beta chains drawn from one sample of a study of T-cell reconstitution after alpha-beta-depleted transplantation in children. Via MiXCR, TCRdb re-called the PCR reads, giving one row per CDR3 protein. The sample has about 980,000 distinct CDR3 sequences; roughly 29% are singletons. The specimen comprised PBMCs, mostly from graft donor cells, sampled 360 days after TCRalphabeta/CD19-depleted stem cell transplant. The receptor set was obtained from a boy in the first two years of life who had a stem cell transplant for SCID, so the T cells may come from the graft donor. Each CDR3 is given without its conserved first and last residue. The order of the fields is J gene, V gene, CDR3 protein.

TRBJ2-3	TRBV2	ASTGGGFTDTQY
TRBJ2-7	TRBV12-3/TRBV12-4	ASRPGTYYEQY
TRBJ2-1	TRBV5-1	ASSLAVDSYNEQF
TRBJ2-5	TRBV12-3/TRBV12-4	ASSPLFAQEPQY
TRBJ2-1	TRBV7-8	ASSPWTGGEQF
TRBJ1-1	TRBV12-3/TRBV12-4	ASSLPSRQGADTEAF
TRBJ2-2	TRBV6-2/TRBV6-3	ASTGTFARHTGELF
TRBJ1-5	TRBV28	ASSSSGGGNQPQH
TRBJ2-3	TRBV20-1	SAKGALTNGDTQY
TRBJ1-1	TRBV29-1	SVGRVGDNEAF
TRBJ2-1	TRBV27	ASSPRGGVGNEQF
TRBJ2-1	TRBV5-6	ASSLVGERGSYNEQF
TRBJ2-3	TRBV6-4	ASSARQGSDTQY
TRBJ1-1	TRBV6-6	ASFLGERTEAF
TRBJ2-1	TRBV12-3/TRBV12-4	ASSWEADREQF
TRBJ2-5	TRBV4-1	ASSQGYSQETQY
TRBJ1-5	TRBV4-1	ASSQNQIDSNQPQH
TRBJ2-7	TRBV11-3	ASSCVADRGDDEQY
TRBJ1-6	TRBV6-5	ASSYSKQGSSPLH
TRBJ2-7	TRBV7-8	ASSSRLAGGTQNYEQY
TRBJ2-1	TRBV5-1	ASSLDRGRGDEQF
TRBJ1-3	TRBV9	ASSVDNGNTIY
TRBJ2-5	TRBV5-1	ASSEHLQETQY
TRBJ1-3	TRBV15	ATSRAGAGNTIY
TRBJ2-5	TRBV19	ASSPDRDRKKETQY
TRBJ2-2	TRBV6-1	ASANLYLAANTGELF
TRBJ1-2	TRBV5-5	ASGGDPPYGYT
TRBJ2-5	TRBV7-8	ASSSGTGTRETQY
TRBJ2-7	TRBV12-3/TRBV12-4	ASSLGKGGYEQY
TRBJ2-7	TRBV5-8	ASSVTGRLEQY
TRBJ1-4	TRBV20-1	SASNPRNTNEKLF
TRBJ1-5	TRBV20-1	SARDLGQGGRAQH
TRBJ2-3	TRBV20-1	SAGRWGGRDTQY
TRBJ2-2	TRBV19	ASSWKGRTTPNTGELF
TRBJ2-1	TRBV4-1	ASSQGDRVINEQF